This section outlines one T cell receptor (beta chain) sequence together with its context. Antigen specificity is unknown. This record belongs to a study of T cell responses to AZD1222 COVID-19 vaccine. General study findings and limits: Donor demographics were predominantly white British with a female majority; clonal diversity may be underestimated. Regions 160-218 and 743-854 held dominance among vaccine-associated CD4 TCRs, which spanned spike. Receipt of two AZD1222 doses was followed by a rise in Spike-specific TCR breadth and depth.

TCRdb's copy holds only in-frame clones and misses some; the assay was immunoSEQ multiplex PCR. The repertoire holds about 100,000 clones, with more than 75% as singletons. This receptor was obtained from an adult in good health. The sequences come from peripheral blood, collected on day 0 of AZD1222 vaccination.

In DNA, the CDR3 is TGTGCCAGTAGTATATCCAGGGGCACAGATACGCAGTATTTT. Protein product: CASSISRGTDTQYF. This rearrangement joins TRBV19 to TRBJ2-3, with D possibly TRBD1 on 5 matching bases. This CDR3 region has 14 residues. V dropped 2 bases and J dropped 1 base, with 7 bases sitting between them. The V gene's germline CDR1 is LNHDA and CDR2 SQIVND (reference sequence).